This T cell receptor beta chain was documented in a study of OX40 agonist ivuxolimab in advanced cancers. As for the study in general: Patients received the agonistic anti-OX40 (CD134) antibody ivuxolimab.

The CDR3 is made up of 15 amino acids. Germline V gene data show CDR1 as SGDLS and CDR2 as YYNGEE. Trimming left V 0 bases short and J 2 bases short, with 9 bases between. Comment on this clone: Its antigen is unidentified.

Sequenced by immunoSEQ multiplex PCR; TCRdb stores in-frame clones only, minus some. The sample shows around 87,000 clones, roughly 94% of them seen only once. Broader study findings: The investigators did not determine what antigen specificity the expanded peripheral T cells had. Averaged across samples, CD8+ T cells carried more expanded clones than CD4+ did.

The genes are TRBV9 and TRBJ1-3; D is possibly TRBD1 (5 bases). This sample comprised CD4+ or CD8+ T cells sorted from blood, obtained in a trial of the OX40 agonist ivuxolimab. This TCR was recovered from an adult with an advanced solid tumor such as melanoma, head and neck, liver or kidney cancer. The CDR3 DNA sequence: TGTGCCAGCAGCGTAGATTGGGGACCTGGAAACACCATATATTTT. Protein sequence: CASSVDWGPGNTIYF.